The rows below give T cell receptor beta chains drawn from one sample of a study of T cells expressing NK-cell markers. TCRdb reprocessed the 5' RACE reads, keeping one entry per CDR3 protein, no DNA. This sample's table reports approximately 150,000 distinct CDR3 sequences. Sequenced: blood T cells: a sorted CD56 or NKG2C T cell subset, CD4+ or CD8+ T cells, or bulk PBMC T cells (not recorded which). The receptors originated from a man aged 18 to 30 in good health. Both conserved end residues are part of each CDR3. The order of the fields is V gene, J gene, CDR3 protein.

v_call: TRBV12-5
j_call: TRBJ2-4
cdr3_aa: CASGFSLLGSRDTKNIQYF

v_call: TRBV30
j_call: TRBJ2-1
cdr3_aa: CAWSVIAGDLFF

v_call: TRBV14
j_call: TRBJ1-2
cdr3_aa: CASSQDRRGYTF

v_call: TRBV7-2
j_call: TRBJ2-3
cdr3_aa: CASSLNGGGRGSDTQYF

v_call: TRBV11-3
j_call: TRBJ2-1
cdr3_aa: CASSWRAAMNNEQFF

v_call: TRBV27
j_call: TRBJ2-3
cdr3_aa: CASSLKVVTDTQYF

v_call: TRBV29-1
j_call: TRBJ2-7
cdr3_aa: CSAESGGTYEQYF

v_call: TRBV7-9
j_call: TRBJ1-4
cdr3_aa: CASSHPHWGPEKLFF

v_call: TRBV27
j_call: TRBJ2-1
cdr3_aa: CASSPEMTLNNEQFF

v_call: TRBV19
j_call: TRBJ1-2
cdr3_aa: CASSIDRTNYGYTF

v_call: TRBV9
j_call: TRBJ2-5
cdr3_aa: CASSAPGQGFQETQYF

v_call: TRBV3-1
j_call: TRBJ2-2
cdr3_aa: CASSQEVSVWTGELFF

v_call: TRBV12-3/TRBV12-4
j_call: TRBJ2-2
cdr3_aa: CASSWLLTNTGELFF